This T cell receptor (beta chain) was recovered during a study of cytomegalovirus exposure and HLA in healthy donors. TCRdb's table, derived via immunoSEQ multiplex PCR, lists solely in-frame clones and lacks some. The sample lists 150,000 to 200,000 clones; roughly 91% were seen once. There are 17 residues in the CDR3. The J segment lost 4 bases and the V segment lost 6 bases, leaving 11 bases of the junction unmatched. Germline lookup yields CDR1 SEHNR and CDR2 FQNEAQ (reference sequence). Study conclusions and caveats: About 150 TCR beta chains were listed as cytomegalovirus-associated. In vitro experiments confirmed that three CMV-associated chains were specific for CMV antigens.

The table lists this clone with a count of one. Antigen: not known. J is TRBJ2-1 and V is TRBV7-9, with 11 nucleotides matching TRBD2. The source is a man aged 18 to 29 in good health and CMV-seropositive. Sequenced sample: PBMCs. The CDR3 reads CASSLRAGTSGYNEQFF. In DNA form, the CDR3 reads TGTGCCAGCAGTTTGAGGGCCGGGACTAGCGGTTACAATGAGCAGTTCTTC.